The rows below give T cell receptor beta chains drawn from one sample of a study of monozygotic twins with inflammatory bowel disease. TCRdb reanalyzed the 5' RACE reads, giving one entry per CDR3 protein sequence and no DNA. The sample table sets out under 150,000 distinct CDR3 sequences. Sequences were obtained from blood. The receptors shown here come from a human donor with ulcerative colitis or Crohn's disease, or a healthy co-twin of an affected twin (not recorded which). Both conserved end residues are part of each CDR3.

cdr3_aa,v_call,j_call
CASSPDRQNTEAFF,TRBV5-1,TRBJ1-1
CASSSEFASNQPQHF,TRBV12-3/TRBV12-4,TRBJ1-5
CASSSNSWTGGSDTEAFF,TRBV7-8,TRBJ1-1
CASSFSDGSNLYF,TRBV27,TRBJ2-7
CSARIGAVNTEAFF,TRBV20-1,TRBJ1-1
CASSPRGYPETQYF,TRBV9,TRBJ2-5
CASSLPDQGSYGYTF,TRBV5-4,TRBJ1-2
CSVAGTASPYEQYF,TRBV29-1,TRBJ2-7
CASSSSTLLRYEQYF,TRBV12-3/TRBV12-4,TRBJ2-7
CAWSSVTGSYGYTF,TRBV30,TRBJ1-2
CASSPGDSRNTEAFF,TRBV18,TRBJ1-1
CASSTWTGLADTQYF,TRBV5-4,TRBJ2-3
CASSLERPGYGYTF,TRBV5-1,TRBJ1-2
CASRPNTGGDYGYTF,TRBV27,TRBJ1-2
CSAKQGVIEKLFF,TRBV20-1,TRBJ1-4
CASSLGQGVTDTQYF,TRBV7-6,TRBJ2-3
CASSPREVNTEAFF,TRBV18,TRBJ1-1
CSARRAPESYNSPLHF,TRBV20-1,TRBJ1-6
CASSYSTDTGELFF,TRBV6-6,TRBJ2-2
CASSPGASAFQETQYF,TRBV5-1,TRBJ2-5
CASNLGPDRQYF,TRBV6-6,TRBJ2-7
CSARDRLAPSDTQYF,TRBV20-1,TRBJ2-3
CSATGYTEQFF,TRBV20-1,TRBJ2-1
CASVSYPTDTQYF,TRBV5-1,TRBJ2-3